Listed below are T cell receptor beta chains from one sample, sequenced in a study of blood T cell repertoires in COVID-19. Method: immunoSEQ multiplex PCR; TCRdb's copy keeps in-frame clones and lacks some. Among 35,000 to 45,000 clones listed, roughly 78% were seen once. The material sequenced was peripheral blood. The receptor set was obtained from a man between 65 and 79 years old with acute or convalescent COVID-19. The conserved cysteine and the conserved F or W are not part of the CDR3 here. Each record gives: CDR3 protein, V gene, J gene.

ASSHTTLYPGQGGAGELF,TRBV19,TRBJ2-2
ASSETPGLAGRDGF,TRBV2,TRBJ2-1
ASSSGQTGGYGYT,TRBV18,TRBJ1-2
ASLPPIGGNTEAF,TRBV28,TRBJ1-1
ASSRTPGTEQETQY,TRBV5-6,TRBJ2-5
ASKPDRGLGYGYT,TRBV25-1,TRBJ1-2
ASSSSRAYEQY,TRBV7-2,TRBJ2-7
ASSYLGSHRTEAF,TRBV6-2/TRBV6-3,TRBJ1-1
ASSLSDNYEQY,TRBV27,TRBJ2-7
ASSQKGQRPYNEQF,TRBV4-3,TRBJ2-1
ASSHFLLTSGRRETQY,TRBV4-1,TRBJ2-5
ASSPPRDRGQKLF,TRBV18,TRBJ1-4
ASRRTGNSPLH,TRBV6-5,TRBJ1-6
ASSQETSEFYEQY,TRBV4-1,TRBJ2-7
ASSESGKVGYT,TRBV10-1,TRBJ1-2